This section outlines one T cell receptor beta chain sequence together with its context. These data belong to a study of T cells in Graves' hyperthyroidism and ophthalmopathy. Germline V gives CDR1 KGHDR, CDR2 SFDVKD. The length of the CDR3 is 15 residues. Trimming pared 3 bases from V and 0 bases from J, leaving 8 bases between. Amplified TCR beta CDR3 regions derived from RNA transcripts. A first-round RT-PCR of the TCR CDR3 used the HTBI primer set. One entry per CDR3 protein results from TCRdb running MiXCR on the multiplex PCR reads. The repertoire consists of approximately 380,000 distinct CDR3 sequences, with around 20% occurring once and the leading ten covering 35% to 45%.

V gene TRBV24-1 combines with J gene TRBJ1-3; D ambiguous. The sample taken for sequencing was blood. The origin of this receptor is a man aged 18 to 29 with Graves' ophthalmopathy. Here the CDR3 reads CATSDGSFSGNTIYF. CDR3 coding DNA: TGTGCCACCAGTGATGGCAGTTTCTCTGGAAACACCATATATTTT.